This TCR beta chain is from a study of blood T cell repertoires in COVID-19. Clones were sequenced by immunoSEQ multiplex PCR, and TCRdb holds only the in-frame ones, with some missing. The table has tens of thousands of clones, about 86% seen once. The germline V gene has CDR1 MNHEY and CDR2 SVGAGI. Between the trimmed V and J ends, which lost 7 bases and 0 bases, there was a span of 7 bases. The CDR3 is 12 amino acids. The TCR was taken from a human donor in a cohort sampled during active COVID-19. Source material: peripheral blood. This chain joins TRBV6-5 and TRBJ2-7; D might be TRBD1 (5 bases). The CDR3 sequence: CASMGPSYEQYF. The CDR3 nucleotides read TGTGCCAGCATGGGGCCCTCCTACGAGCAGTACTTC.